These 28 T cell receptor beta chains originate from one sample sequenced in a study of T cell changes during pregnancy in multiple sclerosis. Produced via immunoSEQ multiplex PCR; TCRdb's table is partial and in-frame only. The table records tens of thousands of clones, 75% to 95% of them present only once. The source material was CD4+ T cells from peripheral blood mononuclear cells, sampled in the second trimester of pregnancy. All receptors derive from a female donor with multiple sclerosis, enrolled in a pregnancy study.

This clone was counted a few times. The genes are TRBV6-7 and TRBJ1-5; TRBD1 aligns across 8 bases. TRBV6-7 is an ORF, and what it does is uncertain. The CDR3 runs to 15 residues. The V segment lost 1 base and the J segment 6 bases; nucleotides outside the gene matches: 5. CDR3 residues: CASSYYYRGGQPQHF. CDR3 DNA: TGTGCCAGCAGTTACTACTACAGGGGGGGTCAGCCCCAGCATTTT.

This clone was seen more than once but under ten times. The V and J genes are TRBV6-6 and TRBJ1-1; no clear D. The CDR3 is made up of 13 amino acids. Germline V gene data show CDR1 as MNHNY and CDR2 as SVGAGI (reference sequence). V was trimmed by 6 bases and J by 0 bases, leaving 8 bases between them. Here the CDR3 reads CASRRGVNTEAFF. The CDR3 nucleotides are TGTGCCAGCAGGCGCGGGGTGAACACTGAAGCTTTCTTT.

The rearrangement uses TRBV7-8 and TRBJ2-5; D is unresolved. Germline V lookup: CDR1 SGHVS, CDR2 FQNEAQ. V lost 0 bases, J lost 2 bases, and 7 bases lay in between. The CDR3 is 14 residues long. CDR3 loop: CASSLAVRQETQYF. CDR3 in DNA: TGTGCCAGCAGCTTAGCGGTCAGACAAGAGACCCAGTACTTC.

The chain employs TRBV18 and TRBJ1-1; D is possibly TRBD1 (6 bases). The CDR3 length is 15 residues. V lost 3 bases and J 1 base, leaving 12 bases between the germline ends. CDR1 and CDR2 from the germline V gene are KGHSH and LQKENI. The CDR3 coding sequence is TGTGCCAGCTCACCCGACAGGCTGAGGAACACTGAAGCTTTCTTT. Protein: CASSPDRLRNTEAFF.

The chain recombines TRBV7-9 with TRBJ2-1, with 11 positions matching TRBD2. Unmatched junction bases numbered 11, after V lost 7 bases and J lost 9 bases. Germline V gives CDR1 SEHNR, CDR2 FQNEAQ (reference sequence). CDR3 length: 15 amino acids. The CDR3 reads CASIPLAGAFGEQFF. The CDR3 bases are TGTGCCAGCATCCCACTAGCGGGAGCATTTGGTGAGCAGTTCTTC.

This chain joins TRBV7-9 and TRBJ1-1; D remains ambiguous. The CDR3 runs 14 residues. Trimming cost V 2 bases and J 1 base, with 8 bases left between them. Germline CDR1 SEHNR, CDR2 FQNEAQ (reference sequence). This CDR3 is CASSLQVGNTEAFF. The CDR3 DNA reads as TGTGCCAGCAGCTTACAGGTGGGGAACACTGAAGCTTTCTTT. Complete variable domain (other parts from reference TRBV7-9 and TRBJ1-1): DTGVSQNPRHKITKRGQNVTFRCDPISEHNRLYWYRQTLGQGPEFLTYFQNEAQLEKSRLLSDRFSAERPKGSFSTLEIQRTEQGDSAMYLCASSLQVGNTEAFFGQGTRLTVV.

The chain recombines TRBV6-1 with TRBJ1-6; 7 bases align to TRBD1. CDR1 and CDR2 (germline): MNHNS, SASEGT. The CDR3 totals 13 residues. Trimming took 4 bases from V and 10 from J; bases not matched to a gene: 4. Written as DNA, the CDR3 is TGTGCCAGCAGTGGGCCAGGGGGATCACCCCTCCACTTT. Amino acids: CASSGPGGSPLHF.

In its sample, this clone was seen a few times. The J gene is TRBJ2-7, the V gene TRBV5-1, with 9 bases identical to TRBD1. The trim removed 4 bases at V and 6 bases at J, leaving 5 bases unmatched. CDR3 size: 13 residues. CDR1 is SGHRS, CDR2 YFSETQ, per germline. In nucleotides, the CDR3 is TGCGCCAGCAGCGCAACAGGGGGCGCCGAGCAGTACTTC. This translates into CASSATGGAEQYF.

This sequence joins TRBV25-1 and TRBJ2-7; the D gene is possibly TRBD1 (5 bases). The CDR3 is made up of 12 amino acids. Germline V lookup: CDR1 MGHDK, CDR2 SYGVNS. V shed 6 bases and J shed 6 bases, with 12 bases lying between them. The CDR3 region is CASSRVSGEQYF. The CDR3 DNA follows: TGTGCCAGCAGCAGGGTCTCTGGCGAGCAGTACTTC.

A note on this clone: Other DNA sequences of this sample code for an identical CDR3. The genes are TRBV6-5 and TRBJ1-1; possible D gene TRBD1, 6 bases. Trimming took off 7 bases at V and 2 bases at J, with 11 bases between the two ends. Germline CDR1 MNHEY, CDR2 SVGAGI. This CDR3 has 13 amino acids. The chain's CDR3 is CASNGQPNTEAFF. The CDR3 DNA sequence: TGTGCCAGCAACGGACAGCCTAACACTGAAGCTTTCTTT.

The chain carries TRBV15 and TRBJ2-7; 7 bases map to TRBD1. In germline, CDR1 is LNHNV, CDR2 YYDKDF (reference sequence). The CDR3 totals 16 residues. The junction had 14 bases not matched to a gene; V was cut back by 5 bases and J by 4 bases. CDR3 amino acids: CATSSLNRGVRYEQYF. CDR3 nucleotide sequence: TGTGCCACCAGCTCCCTAAACAGGGGTGTTAGGTACGAGCAGTACTTC.

The genes are TRBV4-1 and TRBJ1-1, with D tentatively TRBD1 (5 bases). V was shortened by 5 bases and J by 3 bases, with 16 bases between the two germline ends. The germline gives CDR1 MGHRA, CDR2 YSYEKL. The CDR3 covers 15 residues. The CDR3 is CASSKVGVRYTEAFF. CDR3 nucleotides: TGCGCCAGCAGCAAAGTAGGGGTAAGATACACTGAAGCTTTCTTT.

Concerning this clone itself: Compared with germline, one end of the junction differs, possibly owing to a read error. The chain carries TRBV5-1 and TRBJ1-1, with D unclear. CDR3 length: 14 residues. Germline CDR1 SGHRS, CDR2 YFSETQ. In nucleotides, the CDR3 is TGCGCTAGCAGCTTTGAGGGTATGAACACTGAAGCTTTCTTT. Its translation: CASSFEGMNTEAFF. Based on the CDR3 plus reference TRBV5-1 and TRBJ1-1, the full variable domain is KAGVTQTPRYLIKTRGQQVTLSCSPISGHRSVSWYQQTPGQGLQFLFEYFSETQRNKGNFPGRFSGRQFSNSRSEMNVSTLELGDSALYLCASSFEGMNTEAFFGQGTRLTVV.

This clone has a single count. V usage is TRBV6-6 and J usage is TRBJ1-5; 7 bases agree with TRBD1. The germline CDR1 and CDR2 sequences are MNHNY and SVGAGI (reference sequence). The CDR3 has 15 residues. V shed 8 bases and J 4 bases; nucleotides not matched to a gene: 11. The CDR3 DNA follows: TGTGCCAGCGGGGAATCCGGGACAGCGAATCAGCCCCAGCATTTT. Translation: CASGESGTANQPQHF.

The genes are TRBV29-1 and TRBJ2-7, with 11 bases lining up with TRBD2. This CDR3 is 12 amino acids long. Germline CDR1 SQVTM, CDR2 ANQGSEA. The CDR3 DNA reads TGCAGTGGGACTAGCGGCTCCTACGAGCAGTACTTC. Encoded protein: CSGTSGSYEQYF.

The chain carries TRBV6-6 and TRBJ1-2, with D tentatively TRBD1 (6 bases). V was shortened by 7 bases and J by 2 bases, with 14 bases between the two germline ends. Germline CDR1 reads MNHNY; CDR2 reads SVGAGI (reference sequence). This CDR3 is built from 14 residues. CDR3: CASTIQGVNYGYTF. CDR3 sequence (DNA): TGTGCCAGCACCATACAGGGAGTGAACTATGGCTACACCTTC.

The V and J genes are TRBV18 and TRBJ2-7, with 10 bases fitting TRBD2. Germline lookup yields CDR1 KGHSH and CDR2 LQKENI. The CDR3 runs to 13 residues. J gave up 4 bases and V 4 bases, and 1 base lay outside the gene matches. The CDR3 coding sequence is TGTGCCAGCTCACTAGCGGGGGGTTACGAGCAGTACTTC. It codes for CASSLAGGYEQYF.

In DNA form, the CDR3 reads TGTGCCAGTAGTATAGGAGCGGGACGGACAGATACGCAGTATTTT. Protein sequence: CASSIGAGRTDTQYF. The V and J genes are TRBV19 and TRBJ2-3; 7 positions match TRBD2. This CDR3 is 15 amino acids long. Germline V gene sequence: CDR1 LNHDA, CDR2 SQIVND (reference sequence). V shed 1 base, J shed 3 bases, and the junction held 4 bases outside the gene matches.

This CDR3 is CASSPRGSGAGGYEQFF. CDR3 nucleotide sequence: TGTGCCAGCTCACCACGGGGCAGCGGGGCGGGAGGTTATGAGCAGTTCTTC. The chain is built from TRBV18 and TRBJ2-1; the match to TRBD2 covers 8 bases. J lost 8 bases, V lost 1 base, and 13 bases had no gene match. Per germline, CDR1 KGHSH and CDR2 LQKENI. The CDR3 has 17 residues. Drawing the rest from reference TRBV18 and TRBJ2-1, the complete variable domain is NAGVMQNPRHLVRRRGQEARLRCSPMKGHSHVYWYRQLPEEGLKFMVYLQKENIIDESGMPKERFSAEFPKEGPSILRIQQVVRGDSAAYFCASSPRGSGAGGYEQFFGPGTRLTVL.

This clone came up a few times. The V and J genes are TRBV5-4 and TRBJ1-2; possibly TRBD1 for D (6 bases). Germline V CDR1 and CDR2: SGHNT, YYREEE (reference sequence). The CDR3 loop spans 13 amino acids. The V and J ends lost 2 bases and 3 bases respectively, with 8 bases between them. CDR3 sequence: CASSLQGDYGYTF. The CDR3, as DNA: TGTGCCAGCAGCTTACAGGGAGACTATGGCTACACCTTC.

This rearrangement joins TRBV10-1 to TRBJ1-1, with D perhaps TRBD1 (6 bases). Trimming removed 6 bases from V and 0 bases from J, with 17 bases in between. CDR1 WNHNN and CDR2 SYGVQD come from the germline V gene (reference sequence). The CDR3 is 16 residues long. The CDR3 loop reads CASRRRTERVNTEAFF. CDR3 sequence (DNA): TGCGCCAGCAGAAGAAGGACAGAAAGAGTGAACACTGAAGCTTTCTTT.

This rearrangement joins TRBV6-5 to TRBJ1-5, with TRBD1 identical over 10 bases. J was trimmed by 4 bases and V by 9 bases; bases with no gene match: 6. Germline assignment: CDR1 MNHEY and CDR2 SVGAGI. The CDR3 is made up of 14 amino acids. The CDR3 loop is CASGGTGDNQPQHF. The DNA of the CDR3 is TGTGCCAGTGGCGGGACAGGGGATAATCAGCCCCAGCATTTT.

This clone was counted only a few times. The DNA for the CDR3 is TGTGCCAGCAGCTCACAGGGGGACAGGGTTTTCCCTAACTATGGCTACACCTTC. Its translation is CASSSQGDRVFPNYGYTF. The chain recombines TRBV11-3 with TRBJ1-2, with 9 bases aligning to TRBD1. Germline CDR1 and CDR2: SGHNT and YENEEA. V shed 4 bases, J shed 0 bases, and the junction held 12 bases outside the gene matches. CDR3 length: 18 amino acids.

This chain joins TRBV5-6 and TRBJ2-4, with 9 nucleotides matching TRBD2. CDR1 SGHDT and CDR2 YYEEEE come from the germline V gene. This CDR3 comprises 14 residues. Losses at the gene ends were 7 bases for V and 6 bases for J; bases not matched to a gene: 8. Here the CDR3 DNA reads TGTGCCAGCCAAAGCGGGGGGCGTCTAAACATTCAGTACTTC. Protein product: CASQSGGRLNIQYF.

The chain employs TRBV5-1 and TRBJ2-7; the match to TRBD2 covers 10 bases. Germline values: CDR1 SGHRS, CDR2 YFSETQ. The V and J ends lost 2 bases and 4 bases, in that order; junction bases with no gene match: 6. The CDR3 contains 15 residues. The CDR3 DNA sequence: TGCGCCAGCAGCTTAACCGGGACTAGCGAATACGAGCAGTACTTC. As protein: CASSLTGTSEYEQYF.

The V gene is TRBV11-2, the J gene TRBJ1-1; a weak D match, TRBD1 (5 bases). The CDR3 has 14 amino acids. Trimming removed 5 bases from V and 3 bases from J, with 13 bases in between. Germline assignment: CDR1 SGHAT and CDR2 FQNNGV. In DNA form, the CDR3 reads TGTGCCAGCAGCCAAGGGGTAATTTACACTGAAGCTTTCTTT. Amino acids: CASSQGVIYTEAFF.

The chain couples TRBV7-8 to TRBJ2-2, with 8 nucleotides matching TRBD2. The CDR3 consists of 16 residues. Germline-derived CDR1 and CDR2 are SGHVS and FQNEAQ. After removal of 4 bases from V and 3 bases from J, the junction contained 7 bases not matched to a gene. The CDR3 region is CASSSPRGGDTGELFF. In DNA form, the CDR3 reads TGTGCCAGCAGCTCACCCCGGGGGGGTGACACCGGGGAGCTGTTTTTT.

This clone occurred once. V is TRBV6-5 and J is TRBJ1-5, with TRBD1 as a possible D gene (6 bases). The CDR3 is 15 amino acids. The V end was cut by 6 bases, the J end by 1 base, with 13 bases between. CDR1 is MNHEY and CDR2 is SVGAGI in the germline V gene. CDR3 nucleotide sequence: TGTGCCAGCAGACAGGGTTCGATAAGCAATCAGCCCCAGCATTTT. It codes for CASRQGSISNQPQHF.